Reported below is one T cell receptor (beta chain). The CDR3 is 14 residues long. The germline V gene encodes CDR1 MGHDK and CDR2 SYGVNS. After removal of 6 bases from V and 1 base from J, the junction contained 0 bases not matched to a gene. Original data processing: From reference gene primer amplification, estimates of nucleated cell counts were derived. This table comes from immunoSEQ multiplex PCR, and its TCRdb copy is limited to in-frame clones, with some not included. V, J and clone size are taken as reported in that table, and D and trimming were inferred from the DNA itself. This sample has roughly 140,000 clones; roughly 80% occur once, and the top ten carry 30% to 45%. The source of the sample is a study of blood T cell repertoires in COVID-19. As for the study in general: Acute-phase and convalescent COVID-19 samples originated in the United States, Italy and Spain. Sources were T cells, B-cell-depleted T cells, or PBMCs; the material itself was cDNA or gDNA.

V gene TRBV25-1 combines with J gene TRBJ2-3; 11 bases are a match to TRBD2. This sequence originates from a human donor in a cohort sampled during active COVID-19. Sequencing input: peripheral blood. The CDR3 bases are TGTGCCAGCAGGACTAGCGGGGGCACAGATACGCAGTATTTT. It yields the protein CASRTSGGTDTQYF.